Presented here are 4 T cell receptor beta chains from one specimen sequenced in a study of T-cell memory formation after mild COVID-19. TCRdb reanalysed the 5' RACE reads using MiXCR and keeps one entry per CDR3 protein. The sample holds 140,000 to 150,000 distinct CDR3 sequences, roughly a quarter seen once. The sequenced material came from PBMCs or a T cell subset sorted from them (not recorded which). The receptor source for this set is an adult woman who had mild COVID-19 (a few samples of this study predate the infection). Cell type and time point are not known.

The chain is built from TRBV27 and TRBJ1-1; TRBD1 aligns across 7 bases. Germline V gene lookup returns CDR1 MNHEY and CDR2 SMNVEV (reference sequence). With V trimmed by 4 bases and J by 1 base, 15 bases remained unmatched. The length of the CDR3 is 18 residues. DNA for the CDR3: TGTGCCAGCAGTTCTACTCCGACAGGGCGCGGGGCGAACACTGAAGCTTTCTTT. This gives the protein CASSSTPTGRGANTEAFF.

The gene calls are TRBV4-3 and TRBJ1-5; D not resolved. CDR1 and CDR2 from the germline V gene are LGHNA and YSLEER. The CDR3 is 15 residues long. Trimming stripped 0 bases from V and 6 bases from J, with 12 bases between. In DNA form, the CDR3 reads TGCGCCAGCAGCCAAGATCAGGCAGCAAGTCAGCCCCAGCATTTT. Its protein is CASSQDQAASQPQHF.

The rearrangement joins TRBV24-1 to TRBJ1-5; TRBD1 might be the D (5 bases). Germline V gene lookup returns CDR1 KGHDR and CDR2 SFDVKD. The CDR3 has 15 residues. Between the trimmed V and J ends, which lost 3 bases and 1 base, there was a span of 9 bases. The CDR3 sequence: CATSDQRQSNQPQHF. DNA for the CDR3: TGTGCCACCAGTGATCAGCGACAGAGCAATCAGCCCCAGCATTTT.

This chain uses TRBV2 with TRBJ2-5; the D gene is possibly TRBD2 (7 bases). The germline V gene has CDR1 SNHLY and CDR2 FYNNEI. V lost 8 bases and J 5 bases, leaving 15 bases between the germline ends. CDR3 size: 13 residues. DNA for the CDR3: TGTGCCAGCTCGGGGGCGGGAGAGGAGACCCAGTACTTC. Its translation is CASSGAGEETQYF.